This is a list of T cell receptor beta chains from one sample in a study of cytomegalovirus exposure and HLA in healthy donors. Sequencing was performed with immunoSEQ multiplex PCR; in TCRdb, only in-frame clones are kept and a portion is missing. The repertoire holds about 150,000 clones, 79% seen once, with 6.3% in the top ten. Source material: PBMCs. The receptors here all came from a man aged 50 to 59 in good health and CMV-seropositive. Both conserved end residues are part of each CDR3. D genes are given only for firm matches. Rows may omit the clone size; those that give it use once, few, many or a size class.

v_call	j_call	clone_size	d_call	cdr3_aa	cdr3_nt
TRBV27	TRBJ2-7	.	TRBD2	CASSLTSGRAYEQYF	TGTGCCAGCAGTTTAACTAGCGGGAGGGCCTACGAGCAGTACTTC
TRBV10-2	TRBJ2-7	.	.	CASRAGAADEQYF	TGCGCCAGCAGGGCGGGGGCGGCCGACGAGCAGTACTTC
TRBV6-1	TRBJ1-6	.	.	CASSETIQAPGGWSSPLHF	TGTGCCAGCAGTGAAACGATCCAAGCCCCGGGGGGGTGGAGTTCACCCCTCCACTTT
TRBV5-1	TRBJ1-1	.	TRBD1	CASSLGQGQLNTEAFF	TGCGCCAGCAGCTTGGGTCAGGGACAGTTGAACACTGAAGCTTTCTTT
TRBV5-1	TRBJ2-7	few	.	CASSLDTFTYEQYF	TGCGCCAGCAGCTTAGACACCTTCACCTACGAGCAGTACTTC
TRBV7-9	TRBJ1-1	.	TRBD1	CASSLVWTGEAFF	TGTGCCAGCAGCTTAGTCTGGACAGGTGAAGCTTTCTTT
TRBV29-1	TRBJ2-3	.	.	CSVGASSTGDTQYF	TGCAGCGTTGGGGCCAGTTCTACAGGGGATACGCAGTATTTT
TRBV29-1	TRBJ2-7	.	.	CSVEANYEQYF	TGCAGCGTTGAGGCCAACTACGAGCAGTACTTC
TRBV10-1	TRBJ2-7	.	TRBD2	CASTGLAGVQYF	TGCGCCAGCACAGGCCTAGCGGGAGTGCAGTACTTC
TRBV28	TRBJ2-7	.	.	CASGEGGTGQYF	TGTGCCAGCGGGGAGGGAGGGACAGGGCAGTACTTC
TRBV7-3	TRBJ2-3	.	.	CASSASRNTDTQYF	TGTGCCAGCAGCGCTAGCAGGAACACAGATACGCAGTATTTT
TRBV19	TRBJ1-4	.	.	CASSEQGTTNEKLFF	TGTGCCAGTAGTGAACAGGGTACAACTAATGAAAAACTGTTTTTT
TRBV27	TRBJ2-7	.	.	CASRGSLSSYEQYF	TGTGCCAGCAGAGGTAGCCTCTCCTCCTACGAGCAGTACTTC
TRBV5-4	TRBJ2-3	few	TRBD1	CASSRRDSSDTQYF	TGTGCCAGCAGCCGCCGGGACAGTTCAGATACGCAGTATTTT
TRBV7-9	TRBJ1-2	.	TRBD1	CASSSTGGRGYGYTF	TGTGCCAGCAGCTCAACAGGGGGCCGGGGATATGGCTACACCTTC
TRBV2	TRBJ2-5	many	.	CATTGTGETQYF	TGTGCCACCACAGGGACGGGAGAGACCCAGTACTTC
TRBV28	TRBJ1-4	.	.	CASSPRGDLREKLFF	TGTGCCAGCAGCCCCCGGGGGGATCTACGGGAAAAACTGTTTTTT
TRBV2	TRBJ2-7	.	TRBD1	CASRGGTGGYYEQYF	TGTGCCAGCAGAGGCGGGACAGGGGGTTATTACGAGCAGTACTTC
TRBV9	TRBJ1-1	.	.	CASRLPVECTEAFF	TGTGCCAGCAGGCTACCGGTAGAATGTACTGAAGCTTTCTTT
TRBV7-9	TRBJ2-5	.	TRBD2	CASSFTWGLAEIQETQYF	TGTGCCAGCAGCTTTACTTGGGGACTAGCGGAGATCCAAGAGACCCAGTACTTC
TRBV5-4	TRBJ2-7	once	TRBD2	CASSPWVGGPSEQYF	TGTGCCAGCAGCCCTTGGGTGGGAGGGCCCAGCGAGCAGTACTTC
TRBV5-1	TRBJ1-2	.	.	CASSSGLAVDYGYTF	TGCGCCAGCAGCTCCGGATTGGCGGTGGACTATGGCTACACCTTC
TRBV9	TRBJ2-1	.	.	CASSIHPRQALVNEQFF	TGTGCCAGCAGCATTCACCCTCGACAGGCATTGGTGAATGAGCAGTTCTTC
TRBV10-3	TRBJ2-7	.	.	CAISESSGDDEQYF	TGTGCCATCAGTGAGTCCTCGGGGGACGACGAGCAGTACTTC
TRBV11-3	TRBJ2-1	.	TRBD2	CASSPGTRNNEQFF	TGTGCCAGCAGCCCGGGGACTAGAAATAATGAGCAGTTCTTC
TRBV5-1	TRBJ2-1	.	TRBD2	CASSPNPGLAGRESNEQFF	TGCGCCAGCAGCCCCAATCCGGGACTAGCGGGCAGGGAGAGCAACGAGCAGTTCTTC
TRBV7-9	TRBJ1-4	.	.	CSSSHIGSNTNEKLFF	TGTTCCAGCAGCCACATCGGGTCTAACACTAATGAAAAACTGTTTTTT
TRBV5-1	TRBJ2-4	.	.	CASNLGWGLAKNIQYF	TGCGCCAGCAACTTGGGGTGGGGGCTTGCCAAAAACATTCAGTACTTC
TRBV19	TRBJ1-4	.	TRBD1	CASRDREGEKLFF	TGTGCCAGCCGGGACAGGGAAGGGGAAAAACTGTTTTTT
TRBV18	TRBJ2-3	.	TRBD1	CASSPGQGGDTQYF	TGTGCCAGCTCACCCGGACAGGGTGGAGATACGCAGTATTTT
TRBV5-4	TRBJ1-6	.	.	CASSADRYSPLHF	TGTGCCAGCAGCGCCGACAGATATTCACCCCTCCACTTT
TRBV28	TRBJ1-5	.	.	CASSLPPRGQYYQPQHF	TGTGCCAGCAGTTTACCCCCCAGGGGTCAATACTATCAGCCCCAGCATTTT
TRBV5-1	TRBJ2-5	.	.	CASSTEPGLIRDTQYF	TGCGCCAGCAGCACGGAACCGGGACTCATAAGAGATACCCAGTACTTC
TRBV7-9	TRBJ2-1	.	TRBD2	CASSLPLAGGFSEQFF	TGTGCCAGCAGCTTACCCCTAGCGGGAGGATTTAGTGAGCAGTTCTTC
TRBV10-3	TRBJ2-1	.	.	CAIRGGGSKNEQFF	TGTGCCATCAGGGGAGGAGGGAGTAAGAATGAGCAGTTCTTC
TRBV5-1	TRBJ1-4	.	TRBD1	CASSDPRGPATNEKLFF	TGCGCCAGCAGCGACCCAAGGGGGCCTGCAACTAATGAAAAACTGTTTTTT
TRBV11-3	TRBJ2-1	few	.	CASSTGAGGSHEQFF	TGTGCCAGCAGCACCGGGGCCGGGGGTTCGCATGAGCAGTTCTTC
TRBV5-1	TRBJ1-5	.	.	CASSLFPGENQPQHF	TGCGCCAGCAGCTTGTTCCCAGGGGAGAATCAGCCCCAGCATTTT
TRBV10-1	TRBJ2-1	.	.	CARAIQERSYNEQFF	TGCGCCAGGGCAATACAGGAACGCTCCTACAATGAGCAGTTCTTC
TRBV6-1	TRBJ2-3	.	TRBD2	CASSDVSGRGADTQYF	TGTGCCAGCAGTGATGTTAGCGGGAGAGGGGCAGATACGCAGTATTTT
TRBV5-6	TRBJ1-5	.	.	CASSLGLGGNQPQHF	TGTGCCAGCAGCTTGGGGCTAGGGGGCAATCAGCCCCAGCATTTT
TRBV28	TRBJ1-3	.	.	CASSFRFLSRTTGNTIYF	TGTGCCAGCAGTTTCCGGTTTTTGAGCCGGACAACTGGAAACACCATATATTTT
TRBV5-4	TRBJ2-5	.	TRBD2	CASSGRTSGIITPGTQYF	TGTGCCAGCAGCGGTAGGACTAGCGGGATAATAACCCCGGGGACCCAGTACTTC
TRBV7-9	TRBJ2-3	.	TRBD2	CASSYSGSADTQYF	TGTGCCAGCAGTTATAGCGGGAGTGCAGATACGCAGTATTTT
TRBV7-8	TRBJ2-3	.	TRBD2	CASSSQTSGTDTQYF	TGTGCCAGCAGCTCTCAGACTAGCGGAACAGATACGCAGTATTTT
TRBV28	TRBJ2-2	.	TRBD1	CASMTGATGELFF	TGTGCCAGCATGACAGGGGCTACCGGGGAGCTGTTTTTT
TRBV5-1	TRBJ2-6	.	.	CASSLDRNSGANVLTF	TGCGCCAGCAGCTTGGACAGGAACTCTGGGGCCAACGTCCTGACTTTC
TRBV6-1	TRBJ2-2	once	TRBD1	CASTSGTANTGELFF	TGTGCCAGTACCTCCGGGACAGCGAACACCGGGGAGCTGTTTTTT
TRBV28	TRBJ1-5	.	.	CASRPSSNQPQHF	TGTGCCAGCAGACCCAGTTCCAATCAGCCCCAGCATTTT
TRBV29-1	TRBJ2-5	.	TRBD2	CTTRVAGRETQYF	TGCACCACGAGAGTAGCGGGACGGGAGACCCAGTACTTC
TRBV15	TRBJ1-3	.	.	CATSQSGNTIYF	TGTGCCACCAGCCAATCTGGAAACACCATATATTTT